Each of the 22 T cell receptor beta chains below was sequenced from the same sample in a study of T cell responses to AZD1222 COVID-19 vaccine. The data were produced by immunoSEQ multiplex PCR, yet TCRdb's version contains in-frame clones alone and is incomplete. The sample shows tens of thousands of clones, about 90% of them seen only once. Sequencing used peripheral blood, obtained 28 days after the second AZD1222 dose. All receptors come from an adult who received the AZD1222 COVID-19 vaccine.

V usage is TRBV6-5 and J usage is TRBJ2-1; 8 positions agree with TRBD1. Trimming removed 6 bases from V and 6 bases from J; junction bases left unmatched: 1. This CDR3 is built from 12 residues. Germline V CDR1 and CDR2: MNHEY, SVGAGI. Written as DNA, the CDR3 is TGTGCCAGCAGAACAGGGGGCAATGAGCAGTTCTTC. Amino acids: CASRTGGNEQFF.

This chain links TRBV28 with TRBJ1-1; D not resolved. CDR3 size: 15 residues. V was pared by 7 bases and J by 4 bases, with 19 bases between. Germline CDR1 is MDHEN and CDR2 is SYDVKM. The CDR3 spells CASTPGPGIGTEAFF. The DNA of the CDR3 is TGTGCCAGCACTCCCGGTCCCGGGATCGGCACTGAAGCTTTCTTT.

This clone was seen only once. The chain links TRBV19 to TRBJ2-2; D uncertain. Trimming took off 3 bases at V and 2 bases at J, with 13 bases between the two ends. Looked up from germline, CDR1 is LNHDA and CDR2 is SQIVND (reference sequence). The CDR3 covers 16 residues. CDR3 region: CASSILGNSNTGELFF. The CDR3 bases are TGTGCCAGTAGTATCCTAGGGAACAGTAACACCGGGGAGCTGTTTTTT.

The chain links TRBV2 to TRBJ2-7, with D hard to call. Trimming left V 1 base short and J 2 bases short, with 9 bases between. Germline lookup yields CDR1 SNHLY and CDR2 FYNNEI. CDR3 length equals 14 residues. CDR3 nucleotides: TGTGCCAGCAGTGAAGGAGGACCACCCTACGAGCAGTACTTC. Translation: CASSEGGPPYEQYF.

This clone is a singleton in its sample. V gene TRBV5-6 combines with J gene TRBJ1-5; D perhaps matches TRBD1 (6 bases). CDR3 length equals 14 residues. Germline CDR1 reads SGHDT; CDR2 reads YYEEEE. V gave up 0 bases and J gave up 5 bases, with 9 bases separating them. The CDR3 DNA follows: TGTGCCAGCAGCTTGGCCGGACAGTATCAGCCCCAGCATTTT. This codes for CASSLAGQYQPQHF.

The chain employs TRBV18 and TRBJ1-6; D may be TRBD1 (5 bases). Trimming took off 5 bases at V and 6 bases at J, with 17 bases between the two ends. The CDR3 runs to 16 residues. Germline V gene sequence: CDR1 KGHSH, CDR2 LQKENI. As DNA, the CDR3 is TGTGCCAGCTCATCGACGACAGCCTGGGGTAATTCACCCCTCCACTTT. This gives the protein CASSSTTAWGNSPLHF.

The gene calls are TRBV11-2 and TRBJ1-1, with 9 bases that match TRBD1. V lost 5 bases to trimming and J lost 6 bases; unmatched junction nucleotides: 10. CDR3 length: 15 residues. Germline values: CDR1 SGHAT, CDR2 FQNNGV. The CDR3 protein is CASSPTVGTGPEAFF. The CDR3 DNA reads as TGTGCCAGCAGCCCGACGGTGGGGACAGGGCCTGAAGCTTTCTTT.

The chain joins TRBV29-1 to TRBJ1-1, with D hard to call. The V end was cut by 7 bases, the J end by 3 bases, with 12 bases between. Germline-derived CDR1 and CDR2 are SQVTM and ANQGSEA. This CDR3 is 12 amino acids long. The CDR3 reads CSAGRGYTEAFF. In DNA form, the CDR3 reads TGCAGCGCCGGCCGAGGGTACACTGAAGCTTTCTTT.

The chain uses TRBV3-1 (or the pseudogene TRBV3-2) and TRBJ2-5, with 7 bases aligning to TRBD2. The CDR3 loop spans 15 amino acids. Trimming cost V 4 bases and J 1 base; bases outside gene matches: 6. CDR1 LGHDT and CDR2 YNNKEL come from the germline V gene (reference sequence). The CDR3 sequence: CASSRDGGIQETQYF. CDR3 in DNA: TGTGCCAGCAGCCGGGACGGGGGGATCCAAGAGACCCAGTACTTC.

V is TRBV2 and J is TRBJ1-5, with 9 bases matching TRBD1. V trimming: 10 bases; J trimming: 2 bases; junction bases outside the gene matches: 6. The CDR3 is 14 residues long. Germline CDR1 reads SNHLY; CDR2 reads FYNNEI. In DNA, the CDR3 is TGTGCCACCACACGACAGGGGGGCAATCAGCCCCAGCATTTT. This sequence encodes CATTRQGGNQPQHF. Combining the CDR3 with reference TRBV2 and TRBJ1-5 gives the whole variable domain EPEVTQTPSHQVTQMGQEVILRCVPISNHLYFYWYRQILGQKVEFLVSFYNNEISEKSEIFDDQFSVERPDGSNFTLKIRSTKLEDSAMYFCATTRQGGNQPQHFGDGTRLSIL.

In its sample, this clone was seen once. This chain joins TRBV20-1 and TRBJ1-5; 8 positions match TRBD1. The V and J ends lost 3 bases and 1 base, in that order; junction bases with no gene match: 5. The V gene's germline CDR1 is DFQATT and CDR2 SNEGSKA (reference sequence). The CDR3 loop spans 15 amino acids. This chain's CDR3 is CSASGQGTSNQPQHF. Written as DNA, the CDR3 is TGCAGTGCTAGTGGACAGGGAACCAGCAATCAGCCCCAGCATTTT.

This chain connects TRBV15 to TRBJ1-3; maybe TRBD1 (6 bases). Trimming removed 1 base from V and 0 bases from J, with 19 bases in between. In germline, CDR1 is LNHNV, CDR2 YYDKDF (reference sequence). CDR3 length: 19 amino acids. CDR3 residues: CATSRGSGTRTDSGNTIYF. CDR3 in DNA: TGTGCCACCAGCAGAGGGTCCGGGACACGGACCGACTCTGGAAACACCATATATTTT.

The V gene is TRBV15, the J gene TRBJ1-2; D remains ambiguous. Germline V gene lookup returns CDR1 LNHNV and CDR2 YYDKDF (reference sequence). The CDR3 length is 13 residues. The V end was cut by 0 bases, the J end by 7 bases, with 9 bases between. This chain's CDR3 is CATSRDSGVGYTF. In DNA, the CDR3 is TGTGCCACCAGCAGAGATTCGGGTGTTGGCTACACCTTC.

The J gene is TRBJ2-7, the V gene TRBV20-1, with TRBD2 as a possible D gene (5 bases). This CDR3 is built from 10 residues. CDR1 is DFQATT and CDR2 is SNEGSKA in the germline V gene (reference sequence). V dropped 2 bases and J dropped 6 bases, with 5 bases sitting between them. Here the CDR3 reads CSARSGEQYF. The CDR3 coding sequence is TGCAGTGCTAGAAGCGGCGAGCAGTACTTC.

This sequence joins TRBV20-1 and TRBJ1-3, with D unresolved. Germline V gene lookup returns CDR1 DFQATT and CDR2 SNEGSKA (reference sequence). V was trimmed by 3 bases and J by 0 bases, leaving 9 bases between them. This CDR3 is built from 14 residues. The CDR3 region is CSASRLSSGNTIYF. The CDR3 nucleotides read TGCAGTGCTAGTCGACTTAGCTCTGGAAACACCATATATTTT.

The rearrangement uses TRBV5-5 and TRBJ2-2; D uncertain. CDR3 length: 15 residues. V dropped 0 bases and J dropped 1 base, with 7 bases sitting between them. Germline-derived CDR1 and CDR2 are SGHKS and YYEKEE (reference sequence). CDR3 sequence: CASSLVLRNTGELFF. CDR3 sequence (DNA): TGTGCCAGCAGCTTGGTCCTAAGGAACACCGGGGAGCTGTTTTTT.

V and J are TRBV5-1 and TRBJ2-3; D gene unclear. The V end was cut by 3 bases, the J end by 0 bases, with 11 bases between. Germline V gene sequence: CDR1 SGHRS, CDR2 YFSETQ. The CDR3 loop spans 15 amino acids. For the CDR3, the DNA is TGCGCCAGCAGCTCCCTAGGTTCTAGCACAGATACGCAGTATTTT. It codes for CASSSLGSSTDTQYF.

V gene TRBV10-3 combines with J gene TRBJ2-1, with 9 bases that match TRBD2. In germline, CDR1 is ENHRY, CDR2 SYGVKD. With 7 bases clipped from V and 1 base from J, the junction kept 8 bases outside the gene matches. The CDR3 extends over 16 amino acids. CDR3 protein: CAIKPSGERSYNEQFF. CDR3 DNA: TGTGCCATCAAACCTAGCGGGGAGCGATCCTACAATGAGCAGTTCTTC.

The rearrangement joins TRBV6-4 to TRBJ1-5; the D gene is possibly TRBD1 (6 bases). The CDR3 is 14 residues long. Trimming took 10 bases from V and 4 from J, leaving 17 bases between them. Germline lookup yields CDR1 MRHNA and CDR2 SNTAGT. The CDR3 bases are TGTGCCACTGCTAGGGGGGCCGAGAATCAGCCCCAGCATTTT. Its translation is CATARGAENQPQHF.

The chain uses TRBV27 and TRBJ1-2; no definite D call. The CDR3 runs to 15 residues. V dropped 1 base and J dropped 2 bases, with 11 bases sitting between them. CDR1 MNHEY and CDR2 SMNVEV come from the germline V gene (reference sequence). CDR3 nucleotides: TGTGCCAGCAGTTTATACGGCAGGAGAAACTATGGCTACACCTTC. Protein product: CASSLYGRRNYGYTF.

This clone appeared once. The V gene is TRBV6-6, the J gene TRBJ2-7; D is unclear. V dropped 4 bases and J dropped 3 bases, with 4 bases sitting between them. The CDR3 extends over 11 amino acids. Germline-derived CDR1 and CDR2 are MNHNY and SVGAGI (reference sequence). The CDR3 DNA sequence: TGTGCCAGCAGTTTCCTCTACGAGCAGTACTTC. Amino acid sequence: CASSFLYEQYF.

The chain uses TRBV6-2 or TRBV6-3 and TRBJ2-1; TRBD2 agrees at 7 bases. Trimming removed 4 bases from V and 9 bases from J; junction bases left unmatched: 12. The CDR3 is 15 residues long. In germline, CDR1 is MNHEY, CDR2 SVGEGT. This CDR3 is CASSSTGGGIGEQFF. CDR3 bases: TGTGCCAGCAGTTCTACTGGCGGGGGTATCGGTGAGCAGTTCTTC.